This T cell receptor beta chain is from a study of shared clonotypes between healthy human individuals. Libraries were prepared by immunoSEQ multiplex PCR; TCRdb keeps only in-frame clonotypes and omits some of them. In the table there are around 980,000 clones, around 78% of which are singletons. V dropped 3 bases and J dropped 4 bases, with 13 bases sitting between them. CDR1 is SGHRS, CDR2 YFSETQ, per germline. The CDR3 extends over 14 amino acids. The receptor comes from a man between 18 and 29 years old in good health. Some clones in this sample may be carry-over from other donors' samples. Sequences were obtained from memory CD4+ T cells from PBMCs. Subset defined: CD45RA-negative fraction. This chain connects TRBV5-1 to TRBJ1-1, with D possibly matching TRBD1 (5 bases). The CDR3 is CASSYQRQLTEAFF. CDR3 sequence (DNA): TGCGCCAGCAGCTACCAGAGACAGCTCACTGAAGCTTTCTTT. Full variable domain (rest looked up from reference TRBV5-1 and TRBJ1-1): KAGVTQTPRYLIKTRGQQVTLSCSPISGHRSVSWYQQTPGQGLQFLFEYFSETQRNKGNFPGRFSGRQFSNSRSEMNVSTLELGDSALYLCASSYQRQLTEAFFGQGTRLTVV.